Presented here are 6 T cell receptor beta chains from one specimen sequenced in a study of beta chain features in type 1 diabetes. The authors reverse transcribed all of the isolated RNA, so sequencing captured expressed TCRB transcripts. The data were produced by immunoSEQ multiplex PCR, yet TCRdb's version contains in-frame clones alone and is incomplete. The sample lists under 95,000 clones, about 32% occurring once. Sequencing was done on a sample of stem cell memory CD4+ T cells from blood. The receptors were gathered from a woman aged 18 to 35 in good health.

V and J are TRBV5-4 and TRBJ2-5; possibly TRBD1 for D (6 bases). Germline V CDR1 and CDR2: SGHNT, YYREEE (reference sequence). V lost 4 bases, J lost 5 bases, and 9 bases lay in between. This CDR3 has 12 residues. The CDR3 DNA reads as TGTGCCAGCAGCCCTACAGGGGAGACCCAGTACTTC. Translation: CASSPTGETQYF. The complete variable domain, with remaining parts taken from reference TRBV5-4 and TRBJ2-5, reads ETGVTQSPTHLIKTRGQQVTLRCSSQSGHNTVSWYQQALGQGPQFIFQYYREEENGRGNFPPRFSGLQFPNYSSELNVNALELDDSALYLCASSPTGETQYFGPGTRLLVL.

This clone was counted only a few times. V gene TRBV7-3 combines with J gene TRBJ2-6, with a tentative D call TRBD1 (5 bases). The CDR3 is made up of 15 amino acids. The V gene lost 5 bases and the J gene lost 0 bases, with 8 bases spanning the gap. Germline values: CDR1 SGHTA, CDR2 FQGTGA. CDR3 sequence reads: CASSPGISGANVLTF. CDR3 coding DNA: TGTGCCAGCAGCCCAGGGATCTCTGGGGCCAACGTCCTGACTTTC.

The V and J genes are TRBV11-3 and TRBJ2-1, with 11 positions matching TRBD2. The CDR3 contains 17 residues. V gave up 5 bases and J gave up 7 bases; unmatched junction bases: 13. Germline-derived CDR1 and CDR2 are SGHNT and YENEEA. The CDR3 sequence: CASSPITWASGRNEQFF. In DNA form, the CDR3 reads TGTGCCAGCAGCCCTATCACCTGGGCTAGCGGGAGGAATGAGCAGTTCTTC.

This chain connects TRBV11-1 to TRBJ2-1, with TRBD2 matching 14 bases. Germline CDR1 reads SGHAT; CDR2 reads FQDESV (reference sequence). The CDR3 extends over 16 amino acids. V lost 1 base, J lost 11 bases, and 7 bases stayed unmatched. The CDR3: CASSLDLGTSGSKQFF. In DNA, the CDR3 is TGTGCCAGCAGCTTAGATCTAGGGACTAGCGGGAGTAAGCAGTTCTTC. Looking up the rest from reference TRBV11-1 and TRBJ2-1 gives the full variable domain: EAEVAQSPRYKITEKSQAVAFWCDPISGHATLYWYRQILGQGPELLVQFQDESVVDDSQLPKDRFSAERLKGVDSTLKIQPAELGDSAMYLCASSLDLGTSGSKQFFGPGTRLTVL.

This clone was seen a handful of times. CDR3: CASSQLQGMGEKLFF. CDR3 nucleotides: TGTGCCAGCAGCCAATTACAGGGGATGGGAGAAAAACTGTTTTTT. The gene calls are TRBV7-9 and TRBJ1-4; 7 bases fit TRBD1. Per germline, CDR1 SEHNR and CDR2 FQNEAQ (reference sequence). Germline trimming cut 5 bases from V and 8 bases from J; bases unmatched to any gene: 11. The CDR3 extends over 15 amino acids.

The chain couples TRBV6-5 to TRBJ1-2, with a weak D call TRBD1 (6 bases). This CDR3 is built from 14 residues. Germline lookup yields CDR1 MNHEY and CDR2 SVGAGI. The V gene lost 4 bases and the J gene lost 2 bases, with 11 bases spanning the gap. Written as DNA, the CDR3 is TGTGCCAGCAGTTCATGGGACATAAACTATGGCTACACCTTC. This sequence encodes CASSSWDINYGYTF.